This T cell receptor (beta chain) was sequenced for a study of blood T cell repertoires in COVID-19. Study overall: Samples representing acute and convalescent COVID-19 were sourced from the United States, Italy and Spain. Sample material is recorded as cDNA or gDNA derived from T cells, B-cell-depleted T cells, or PBMCs.

V lost 6 bases, J lost 4 bases, and 13 bases lay in between. Germline V gives CDR1 MDHEN, CDR2 SYDVKM. The CDR3 covers 14 residues. As processed by the authors: Amplifying reference gene primers gave estimates of nucleated cell counts. Sequencing used immunoSEQ multiplex PCR; TCRdb keeps in-frame clones, though not all of them. V, J and clone size derive from that table, while D and trimming were established from the DNA sequence. This sample has about 140,000 clones, with roughly 79% found just once. Material for sequencing was peripheral blood. The chain combines TRBV28 with TRBJ1-5; TRBD1 might be the D (6 bases). This sequence originates from a woman aged 60-75 years with acute or convalescent COVID-19. The CDR3 DNA sequence: TGTGCCAGCAGACACGGACAGTTGAATCAGCCCCAGCATTTT. Amino acids: CASRHGQLNQPQHF.